This T cell receptor (beta chain) came from a study of T-cell reconstitution after alpha-beta-depleted transplantation in children. This clonotype occurred many times. It was with unique molecular identifiers that the TCRbeta library was prepared. TCRdb called the PCR reads again in MiXCR, with one record for every CDR3 protein. The data contain some 75,000 distinct CDR3 sequences, about 7% of them singletons. The CDR3 is 16 amino acids. Looked up from germline, CDR1 is DFQATT and CDR2 is SNEGSKA (reference sequence). The ends were cut back, 6 bases at V and 4 bases at J, with 24 bases in the middle. The sample was PBMCs from the stem cell graft donor, taken from the stem cell graft. The V call is TRBV20-1, the J call TRBJ1-2, with a tentative D call TRBD1 (5 bases). This sequence originates from a human donor who donated a stem cell graft to a child with acute lymphoblastic leukemia. In DNA form, the CDR3 reads TGCAGTGCCCCCCGGGACGGCGCCAGAACCGGCTATGGCTACACCTTC. This codes for CSAPRDGARTGYGYTF.